This T cell receptor beta chain was recorded in a study of T cells after yellow fever vaccination (dated by TCRdb to about 2019). Looking at the study overall: Libraries from fractions with low cell numbers were prepared with the SMART-Seq v4 Ultra Low Input RNA kit. To follow T-cell clones before and after both primary and booster YFV17D yellow fever vaccination, bulk TCR alpha and beta repertoires underwent longitudinal sequencing. Two healthy male donors made up the cohort, one aged 18 to 29 years and the other aged 30 to 39 years. Bulk PBMC replicates and cell subsets were isolated from blood drawn at multiple timepoints before and after both primary and secondary immunization.

What the authors observed across the whole study: The secondary T-cell response was weaker than the primary response but faster, peaking on day 5 instead of day 15. A small fraction of clonotypes showed up in both the CD4 and CD8 compartments, probably as a result of convergent recombination. Most clones expanded after primary vaccination (96% of CD4 and around 88% of CD8) were re-detected after the booster, suggesting that broad memory maintenance occurred. FACS-sorted repertoires could contain abundant contaminating clonotypes from the bulk population, so computational filtering was required. Only a couple of donors were included in the study, so the extent to which the findings can be generalized is limited.

V and J lose 3 bases and 4 bases, and a span of 19 bases separates them. For CDR1 and CDR2, the germline V gene (reference sequence) lists LNHDA and SQIVND. Measured from the cysteine to the phenylalanine, the CDR3 is 17 residues long. Only the CDR3 part of the read is kept: 51 bases, read in frame from the first base. This clonotype was observed a handful of times. No much larger clone exists at a distance of one base, and base qualities are not known. TCR cDNA was made using 5'RACE template switching, a step that added a universal primer site and unique molecular identifiers. Priming of cDNA synthesis was performed from both the TCR alpha and TCR beta constant segments. Libraries were amplified in two PCR steps, with sample barcodes and sequencing adapters added in the second step. Sequencing of libraries was done on Illumina HiSeq 2500 (2x100 bp) or NovaSeq (2x150 bp). Per the source publication's procedure: Reads were demultiplexed and collapsed into UMI consensus sequences with MIGEC, and V(D)J alignment was performed with MiXCR. Clonotypes responding to the vaccine were identified with edgeR on replicate PBMC samples, with the criteria of FDR below 0.01 and a log2 fold change above 5 up to day 15. Each bulk clonotype received a CD4 or CD8 identity based on whether the sequenced CD4 or CD8 repertoire contained that clonotype at higher abundance. NS4B-specific clonotypes were defined as those at least 10-fold enriched in dextramer-positive over dextramer-negative fractions; CD4-biased clonotypes were excluded. Starting from the raw public reads, TCRdb applied fastp trimming at Q25, assembled clones with MiXCR and retained in-frame beta chains. Rows merge per CDR3 protein into single entries with the most common DNA and genes. In this record, the V and J calls reflect TCRdb's handling and not the investigators' own analysis. This sample comprises approximately 96,000 distinct CDR3 sequences, roughly 10% of them detected only once. In total, the top ten clones hold roughly 15% of the sample.

This sample's treatment or condition label indicates: live attenuated yellow fever vaccine strain. PBMCs were isolated from peripheral blood using a standard Ficoll-Paque protocol. Epitope-specific CD8 T cells were sorted with a dextramer loaded with the yellow fever NS4B epitope peptide, together with anti-CD3 and anti-CD8 staining. TriZol was used to extract RNA from bulk PBMCs, from CD4 and CD8 fractions, and from dextramer-positive and dextramer-negative fractions. The sequences come from CD8+ T cells not binding an NS4B(214-222) dextramer, sorted from PBMCs, collected approximately 15 days after the first yellow fever vaccination. Reading the label with the study, this specimen's cell subset or site is: NS4B epitope dextramer-negative CD8 T cells. The receptor was isolated from a young man who received the YFV17D yellow fever vaccine. Recombination linked TRBV19 to TRBJ2-1, with no confidently assigned D gene. The CDR3 corresponds to CASSINPTKSPYNEQFF. DNA sequence: TGTGCCAGTAGTATTAACCCCACAAAAAGCCCGTACAATGAGCAGTTCTTC.